This TCR beta chain was sequenced during a study of blood T cell repertoires in COVID-19. Germline CDR1 is SGHRS and CDR2 is YFSETQ. V lost 1 base and J 2 bases, leaving 16 bases between the germline ends. The CDR3 covers 17 residues. Assay: immunoSEQ multiplex PCR; the TCRdb copy retains only in-frame clones and omits some. The data contain tens of thousands of clones, 82% of them singletons. The V gene is TRBV5-1, the J gene TRBJ2-1, with TRBD2 as a possible D gene (5 bases). The source material was peripheral blood. The clonotype was recovered from a human donor in a cohort sampled during active COVID-19. The DNA for the CDR3 is TGCGCCAGCAGCTTGAATTTAGGCGGGTTGACCTACAATGAGCAGTTCTTC. Its protein product is CASSLNLGGLTYNEQFF.